This T cell receptor beta chain is from a study of T cells in Graves' hyperthyroidism and ophthalmopathy. Using RNA transcripts as the source, TCR beta CDR3 regions were amplified. The study used the HTBI primer set for a first-round RT-PCR of the TCR CDR3. TCRdb itself ran the multiplex PCR reads through MiXCR, one entry per CDR3 protein. Of 300,000 to 450,000 distinct CDR3 sequences in the sample, around 18% were seen once. Trimming pared 2 bases from V and 5 bases from J, leaving 10 bases between. This CDR3 comprises 15 residues. The germline V gene encodes CDR1 MNHEY and CDR2 SVGAGI. The sequencing input was blood. This sequence was found in a woman aged 40-49 years with Graves' ophthalmopathy. This sequence joins TRBV6-5 and TRBJ1-6; D not resolved. The chain's CDR3 is CASSYITRDNSPLHF. CDR3 in DNA: TGTGCCAGCAGTTACATAACACGAGATAATTCACCCCTCCACTTT.